The clone carrying this T cell receptor beta chain was detected a few times. Its specificity is unknown. In this CDR3 the conserved last residue, phenylalanine or tryptophan, is missing, so a read error is likely. It is unclear where the CDR3 begins or ends on the DNA, so no DNA is shown, and the CDR3 is as TCRdb lists it. These data belong to a study of post-analysis software for immune sequencing data. Background on the study: The patients showed relapsing-remitting, secondary progressive and progressive-relapsing multiple sclerosis courses. Notes on the study in general: Those with multiple sclerosis, the patient group, showed significantly lower normalized Chao1 diversity than controls. Analysis by F measure revealed that same-batch samples clustered strongly together. Higher frequency in patients than in controls was seen for roughly five TRBV segments, with TRBV5-6, TRBV5-1 and TRBV20-1 among them.

Sequencing libraries made from TCR beta cDNA carried unique molecular identifiers. Around 500,000 cDNA molecules were obtained per 1 to 10 million input T cells. Via MiXCR, TCRdb re-called the PCR reads, giving one row per CDR3 protein. The sample yields about 430,000 distinct CDR3 sequences, roughly 40% seen once. Counting both end residues, the CDR3 totals 17 amino acids. Germline assignment: CDR1 SGHTA and CDR2 FQGNSA. The origin of this receptor is a girl aged 2 to 9 with multiple sclerosis. The genes are TRBV7-2 and TRBJ2-7; TRBD1 is taken as the D call from the table, unchecked against the DNA. What was sequenced was blood. This chain's CDR3 is CASSFLTDRGGPTSSTS.